Below, 8 T cell receptor beta chains from the same sample are listed, as sequenced in a study of T cell changes during pregnancy in multiple sclerosis. The repertoire was sequenced with immunoSEQ multiplex PCR; TCRdb's copy has only in-frame clones and lacks some. The repertoire has 100,000 or so clones, about 94% of them found once; the top ten carry 0.7% to 0.9%. The sequencing here drew on peripheral blood, taken before pregnancy. The receptors here all came from a female donor with multiple sclerosis, enrolled in a pregnancy study.

This chain joins TRBV19 and TRBJ2-1, with 10 positions matching TRBD1. CDR1 is LNHDA and CDR2 is SQIVND in the germline V gene (reference sequence). V lost 7 bases to trimming and J lost 7 bases; unmatched junction nucleotides: 13. The CDR3 runs 16 residues. The CDR3 here is CASNWGPGTGENEQFF. Here the CDR3 DNA reads TGTGCCAGTAATTGGGGGCCCGGGACAGGGGAGAATGAGCAGTTCTTC.

The chain couples TRBV11-2 to TRBJ2-3; 7 nucleotides match TRBD1. The germline V gene encodes CDR1 SGHAT and CDR2 FQNNGV. The CDR3 has 15 residues. Trimming cost V 5 bases and J 7 bases; bases outside gene matches: 12. The CDR3 DNA reads TGTGCCAGCAGCCCCTTATTCGACAGGGTGAATACGCAGTATTTT. Translation: CASSPLFDRVNTQYF.

This rearrangement joins TRBV6-5 to TRBJ2-5, with 7 bases lining up with TRBD1. Germline loops: CDR1 MNHEY, CDR2 SVGAGI. This CDR3 is 14 amino acids long. Trimming removed 4 bases from V and 2 bases from J; junction bases left unmatched: 4. The CDR3 coding sequence is TGTGCCAGCAGTTCCGGACAGGCACAAGAGACCCAGTACTTC. Protein product: CASSSGQAQETQYF.

The chain carries TRBV4-3 and TRBJ2-1; D is possibly TRBD2 (6 bases). V lost 1 base and J 8 bases, leaving 12 bases between the germline ends. The germline gives CDR1 LGHNA, CDR2 YSLEER. This CDR3 spans 14 amino acids. As DNA, the CDR3 is TGCGCCAGCAGCCAAGCGGGAGAGTCGGATGAGCAGTTCTTC. Translated, it gives CASSQAGESDEQFF.

The rearrangement links TRBV18 to TRBJ2-7; the D gene is possibly TRBD2 (6 bases). There are 13 residues in the CDR3. Germline V gives CDR1 KGHSH, CDR2 LQKENI. With 3 bases removed from V and 9 bases from J, the gap between germline ends came to 15 bases. The CDR3 DNA follows: TGTGCCAGCTCACCCCGGGAGACGGGTGGGCAGTACTTC. This codes for CASSPRETGGQYF.

This clone has more than one count but fewer than ten. The genes are TRBV7-8 and TRBJ1-1, with 9 bases matching TRBD1. The V gene end was trimmed by 6 bases and the J gene end by 5 bases; junction bases not matched to a gene: 4. Germline CDR1 is SGHVS and CDR2 is FQNEAQ. The CDR3 is 13 residues long. DNA for the CDR3: TGTGCCAGCAGAGACAGGGGGGGGACTGAAGCTTTCTTT. Its protein is CASRDRGGTEAFF. The full variable domain, in which reference TRBV7-8 and TRBJ1-1 provide the parts outside the CDR3, is GAGVSQSPRYKVAKRGQDVALRCDPISGHVSLFWYQQALGQGPEFLTYFQNEAQLDKSGLPSDRFFAERPEGSVSTLKIQRTQQEDSAVYLCASRDRGGTEAFFGQGTRLTVV.

The chain links TRBV9 to TRBJ2-1, with 11 positions matching TRBD2. The ends lost 0 bases at V and 2 bases at J; junction bases unmatched: 13. This CDR3 comprises 20 residues. The germline gives CDR1 SGDLS, CDR2 YYNGEE. CDR3 region: CASSVATVSSGRNPYNEQFF. DNA for the CDR3: TGTGCCAGCAGCGTAGCTACCGTTTCTAGCGGGAGGAATCCCTACAATGAGCAGTTCTTC.

The chain is built from TRBV5-1 and TRBJ2-2, with D possibly being TRBD2 (6 bases). The CDR3 is made up of 13 amino acids. V shed 0 bases and J shed 7 bases, with 7 bases lying between them. CDR1 and CDR2 from the germline V gene are SGHRS and YFSETQ. The CDR3 sequence: CASSLVGGGELFF. In nucleotides, the CDR3 is TGCGCCAGCAGCTTGGTCGGGGGCGGGGAGCTGTTTTTT.